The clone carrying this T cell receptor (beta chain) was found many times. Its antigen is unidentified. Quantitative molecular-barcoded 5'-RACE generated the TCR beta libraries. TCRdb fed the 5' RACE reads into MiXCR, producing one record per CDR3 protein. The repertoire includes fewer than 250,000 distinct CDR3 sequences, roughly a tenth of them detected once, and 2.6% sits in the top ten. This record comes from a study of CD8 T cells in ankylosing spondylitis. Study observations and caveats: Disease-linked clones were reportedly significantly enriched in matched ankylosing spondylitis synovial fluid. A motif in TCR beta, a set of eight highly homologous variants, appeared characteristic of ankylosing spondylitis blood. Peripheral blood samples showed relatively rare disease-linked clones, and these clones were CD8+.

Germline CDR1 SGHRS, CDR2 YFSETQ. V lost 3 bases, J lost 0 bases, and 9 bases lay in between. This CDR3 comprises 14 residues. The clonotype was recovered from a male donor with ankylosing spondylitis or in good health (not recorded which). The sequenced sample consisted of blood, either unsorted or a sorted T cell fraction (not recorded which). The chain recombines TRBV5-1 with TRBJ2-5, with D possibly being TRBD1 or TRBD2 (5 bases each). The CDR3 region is CASSWGSDQETQYF. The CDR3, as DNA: TGCGCCAGCAGCTGGGGGTCGGACCAAGAGACCCAGTACTTC.